The T cell receptor beta chain under discussion was sequenced for a study of shared clonotypes between healthy human individuals. Study-level results: Genetic and exposure-history diversity was limited by the small donor number.

As regards this clone: Its antigen is undetermined. One base separates it from a far larger clone, so it is likely a read error.

Every contributor of samples was a Caucasian grown-up residing in Nashville, Tennessee. It was across several immunoSEQ plates that each subset's genomic DNA was evenly split. Clones were sequenced by immunoSEQ multiplex PCR, and TCRdb holds only the in-frame ones, with some missing. The sample lists some 530,000 clones, almost 80% occurring once. Trimming took 5 bases from V and 4 from J, leaving 17 bases between them. This CDR3 has 15 amino acids. Germline assignment: CDR1 SGHNT and CDR2 YYREEE (reference sequence). The sequence was collected from a middle-aged woman in good health. Some clones in this sample may be carry-over from other donors' samples. The sample comprised PBMCs. The chain is built from TRBV5-4 and TRBJ2-3; a possible D gene is TRBD1 (6 bases). In nucleotides, the CDR3 is TGTGCCAGCAGTTGGGACACGAGCTCCGCAGATACGCAGTATTTT. Amino acid sequence: CASSWDTSSADTQYF.